This T cell receptor (beta chain) was sequenced for a study of CD8+ T cells in alopecia areata. The germline gives CDR1 KGHSH, CDR2 LQKENI. This CDR3 spans 13 amino acids. V lost 3 bases, J lost 7 bases, and 13 bases lay in between. Study results and limitations: Across lesional scalp, and particularly alopecia totalis/universalis, clonality surpassed that of normal scalp. One nonresponder leaves baseline CD8+ expansion's link to response uncertain. Tofacitinib significantly brought down scalp clonality and expanded CD8+ clones among top 100.

Treatment denoted: oral pan-JAK inhibitor, 5-10 mg twice daily. Sorting from PBMCs produced CD4+ and CD8+ T cells. Extraction of RNA preceded its reverse transcription into cDNA, which served as the sequencing template. Clones were read by immunoSEQ multiplex PCR, and TCRdb kept only the in-frame ones, dropping some. This sample has approximately 220,000 clones, with around two fifths found just once. This clone was recorded many times. What it binds is not known. The TCR sequence derives from a human donor with alopecia areata. The sequencing here drew on CD4+ T cells sorted from blood, taken around week 34, from a patient treated with tofacitinib. The rearrangement joins TRBV18 to TRBJ2-7; perhaps TRBD1 as D (5 bases). CDR3 amino acids: CASSPDTSREQYF. CDR3 coding DNA: TGTGCCAGCTCACCGGACACCTCCAGGGAGCAGTACTTC.